Listed below are T cell receptor beta chains from one sample, sequenced in a study of blood T cell repertoires in COVID-19. Libraries were prepared by immunoSEQ multiplex PCR; TCRdb keeps only in-frame clonotypes and omits some of them. The sample has around 130,000 clones, about 85% seen once. Sequencing was carried out using peripheral blood. The receptors were gathered from a man between 60 and 75 years old with acute or convalescent COVID-19. The CDR3 runs from the conserved cysteine through the conserved F or W. The D gene is left open where the match is weak. Size is stated for part of the rows, as once, few or many counts, or as a class when the clone is expanded.

size	D	V	J	DNA	CDR3
-	-	TRBV27	TRBJ1-5	TGTGCCAGCAGCCCGGGGGTTCTGGATCAGCCCCAGCATTTT	CASSPGVLDQPQHF
-	-	TRBV5-1	TRBJ2-7	TGCGCCAGCAGGTTCGCCAGTTCCTACGAGCAGTACTTC	CASRFASSYEQYF
-	TRBD2	TRBV9	TRBJ2-3	TGTGCCAGCAGCGTAATGACTAGCGGGAGGACAGATACGCAGTATTTT	CASSVMTSGRTDTQYF
-	-	TRBV28	TRBJ1-3	TGTGCCAGCAGTTCCTGGACATCCGGAAACACCATATATTTT	CASSSWTSGNTIYF
-	-	TRBV5-4	TRBJ2-1	TGTGCCAGCAGCCCCGAGGCCCACGGGGATGAGCAGTTCTTC	CASSPEAHGDEQFF
-	TRBD2	TRBV7-2	TRBJ2-5	TGTGCCAGCAGCCCGATCGGGGGGCAAGAGACCCAGTACTTC	CASSPIGGQETQYF
-	-	TRBV6-2/TRBV6-3	TRBJ2-4	TGTGCCAGCAGTCCATCCGTGGAGAGACCCACCAAAAACATTCAGTACTTC	CASSPSVERPTKNIQYF
-	TRBD1	TRBV5-5	TRBJ2-7	TGTGCCAGCAGCCTGACAGGGCAGAGCTCCTACGAGCAGTACTTC	CASSLTGQSSYEQYF
-	TRBD1	TRBV28	TRBJ2-5	TGTGCCAGCAGCGACAGGGGAGAGACCCAGTACTTC	CASSDRGETQYF
-	-	TRBV10-2	TRBJ1-6	TGCGCCAGCAGGGGCCCTACCAATTCACCCCTCCACTTT	CASRGPTNSPLHF
-	-	TRBV24-1	TRBJ1-2	TGTGCCACCAGTGAGAGGACGACAGGCGGGTATGGCTACACCTTC	CATSERTTGGYGYTF
-	TRBD1	TRBV6-6	TRBJ2-1	TGTGCCAGCAGCCTAAGGGCCCCGGGACAGGGTATCCCCCCCTACAATGAGCAGTTCTTC	CASSLRAPGQGIPPYNEQFF
-	TRBD2	TRBV7-2	TRBJ2-1	TGTGCCAGCAGCCCTAACCGACTAGCGGCCAATGAGCAGTTCTTC	CASSPNRLAANEQFF
once	-	TRBV3-1/TRBV3-2	TRBJ1-3	TGTGCCAGCAGCCATATGGGGGCGGGCGTATCCTCTGGAAACACCATATATTTT	CASSHMGAGVSSGNTIYF
-	-	TRBV19	TRBJ2-1	TGTGCCAGTAGTACCTCCCAGGGCAGGACCAATGAGCAGTTCTTC	CASSTSQGRTNEQFF
-	-	TRBV19	TRBJ1-4	TGTGCCAGTAGTCCGACGACAGGCCGTGGCGAAAAACTGTTTTTT	CASSPTTGRGEKLFF
-	TRBD2	TRBV14	TRBJ2-3	TGTGCCAGCAGCCAAGAATCAACTAGCGCAGATACGCAGTATTTT	CASSQESTSADTQYF
-	TRBD2	TRBV4-3	TRBJ2-3	TGCGCCAGCAGCCATTCCCGTCGGGCTAGCGGGAGGGCCATGGATACGCAGTATTTT	CASSHSRRASGRAMDTQYF
-	-	TRBV28	TRBJ1-2	TGTGCCAGCAGTGGACAGAACTATGGCTACACCTTC	CASSGQNYGYTF
-	TRBD2	TRBV9	TRBJ2-3	TGTGCCAGCAGCGTAGCTACAGGGACTAGCGGAGACACAGATACGCAGTATTTT	CASSVATGTSGDTDTQYF
-	-	TRBV6-5	TRBJ2-1	TGTGCCAGCAGTCCCTTGCCAGTTAGGGGCGGCGAGCAGTTCTTC	CASSPLPVRGGEQFF
-	-	TRBV28	TRBJ2-7	TGTGCCAGCATTTCGGCGGGTCCAGCCTACGAGCAGTACTTC	CASISAGPAYEQYF
-	-	TRBV5-1	TRBJ1-2	TGCGCCAGCAGCGAGGCAGGGTCAACCAGAGCGTATGGCTACACCTTC	CASSEAGSTRAYGYTF
-	-	TRBV9	TRBJ2-6	TGTGCCAGCAGCGAGGGGGTTGCTGGGGCCAACGTCCTGACTTTC	CASSEGVAGANVLTF
once	TRBD2	TRBV18	TRBJ2-7	TGTGCCAGCTCACCGCGGACTAGCGGGAGCACTTCCTACGAGCAGTACTTC	CASSPRTSGSTSYEQYF
-	TRBD2	TRBV7-9	TRBJ2-1	TGTGCCAGCAGCCCGGGACTAGCGTATTACAATGAGCAGTTCTTC	CASSPGLAYYNEQFF
many	TRBD1	TRBV6-5	TRBJ1-3	TGTGCCAGCAGTTACGCGACAGGGTACGGAAACACCATATATTTT	CASSYATGYGNTIYF
-	-	TRBV19	TRBJ2-2	TGTGCCAGTAGTCTGAGACCCGGGTTAGGGGACACCGGGGAGCTGTTTTTT	CASSLRPGLGDTGELFF
-	TRBD1	TRBV6-5	TRBJ2-5	TGTGCCAGCAGTCCCACAGGGGAATTAGAGACCCAGTACTTC	CASSPTGELETQYF
once	TRBD1	TRBV3-1/TRBV3-2	TRBJ1-5	TGTGCCAGCAGCCAAGGTCAGGGGGGTGGTCAGCCCCAGCATTTT	CASSQGQGGGQPQHF
-	-	TRBV7-2	TRBJ2-7	TGTGCCAGCAGCACCCTGGGGGGAGGCGGATCCCACTCCTACGAGCAGTACTTC	CASSTLGGGGSHSYEQYF
-	TRBD2	TRBV7-9	TRBJ2-1	TGTGCCAGCAGCTTGGGGCCCGGGACTAGCGGGAGTTATGAGCAGTTCTTC	CASSLGPGTSGSYEQFF
-	TRBD1	TRBV3-1/TRBV3-2	TRBJ1-2	TGTGCCAGCAGCCTCTCGGGACAGGGGCGGAACTATGGCTACACCTTC	CASSLSGQGRNYGYTF
many	TRBD1	TRBV28	TRBJ2-7	TGTGCCAGCAGAAGAGACAGGGCGTCCTACGAGCAGTACTTC	CASRRDRASYEQYF
-	TRBD2	TRBV3-1/TRBV3-2	TRBJ2-5	TGTGCCAGCAGCCAAGTGCGGGAGAAGGAGACCCAGTACTTC	CASSQVREKETQYF
-	-	TRBV29-1	TRBJ1-2	TGCAGCGTTTGGGAGGAGGGCAGTTATGGCTACACCTTC	CSVWEEGSYGYTF
-	-	TRBV7-8	TRBJ1-2	TGTGCCAGCAGCACCCGGGTACAGGGTAACTATGGCTACACCTTC	CASSTRVQGNYGYTF
few	TRBD1	TRBV27	TRBJ1-5	TGTGCCAGCAGTGATAGAGCCGGGACAGGGTCATTGGATAGCAATCAGCCCCAGCATTTT	CASSDRAGTGSLDSNQPQHF
-	-	TRBV29-1	TRBJ2-1	TGCAGCTCTGAACGGATTAGCGGCAATGAGCAGTTCTTC	CSSERISGNEQFF
-	-	TRBV30	TRBJ1-6	TGTGCCTGGACGGTCGAAAATTCACCCCTCCACTTT	CAWTVENSPLHF